These 29 T cell receptor beta chains share one sample of origin, sequenced in a study of immune evolution from preneoplasia to lung adenocarcinoma. The table came from immunoSEQ multiplex PCR; TCRdb's copy has only in-frame clones and leaves some out. Here the sample spans thousands of clones, 84% being singletons. Specimen: FFPE lung adenocarcinoma in situ tissue. Source of these receptors: a person between 55 and 80 years old with lung adenocarcinoma.

The chain recombines TRBV7-3 with TRBJ1-1; 7 nucleotides align to TRBD1. The CDR3 has 12 residues. Germline CDR1 is SGHTA and CDR2 is FQGTGA. V lost 4 bases and J lost 11; bases outside the gene matches: 7. The CDR3 DNA follows: TGTGCCAGCAGCTCCGGGACAGAAAAGGCTTTCTTT. This sequence encodes CASSSGTEKAFF.

The J gene is TRBJ2-7, the V gene TRBV7-2, with 7 bases aligning to TRBD2. V dropped 1 base and J dropped 6; count of bases not matched to a gene: 9. The germline V gene encodes CDR1 SGHTA and CDR2 FQGNSA. There are 15 residues in the CDR3. CDR3 residues: CASSLEASGTGEQYF. CDR3 sequence (DNA): TGTGCCAGCAGCTTAGAAGCCAGCGGGACGGGCGAGCAGTACTTC.

The chain uses TRBV11-3 and TRBJ2-2; 7 bases agree with TRBD2. This CDR3 has 15 amino acids. Germline-derived CDR1 and CDR2 are SGHNT and YENEEA. The J segment lost 5 bases and the V segment lost 0 bases, leaving 3 bases of the junction unmatched. CDR3 bases: TGTGCCAGCAGCTTAGATGGGAGGGCGACCGGGGAGCTGTTTTTT. Translation: CASSLDGRATGELFF.

The chain couples TRBV30 to TRBJ2-2; TRBD1 might be the D (5 bases). Germline CDR1 GTSNPN, CDR2 SVGIG (reference sequence). Between the trimmed V and J ends, which lost 1 base and 3 bases, there was a span of 12 bases. This CDR3 has 15 residues. The CDR3 nucleotides are TGTGCCTGGAGTGACCCGGACATTTACACCGGGGAGCTGTTTTTT. Encoded protein: CAWSDPDIYTGELFF.

V usage is TRBV28 and J usage is TRBJ1-5; TRBD1 might be the D (5 bases). CDR3 length equals 15 residues. The V and J ends lost 6 bases and 0 bases respectively, with 12 bases between them. Germline values: CDR1 MDHEN, CDR2 SYDVKM. The CDR3 sequence is CASSSGRTSNQPQHF. The CDR3 DNA sequence: TGTGCCAGCAGCTCGGGACGGACTAGCAATCAGCCCCAGCATTTT.

The V and J genes are TRBV7-9 and TRBJ2-3, with no clear D. This CDR3 is 13 amino acids long. V dropped 5 bases and J dropped 9 bases, with 15 bases sitting between them. Germline CDR1 and CDR2: SEHNR and FQNEAQ (reference sequence). DNA of the CDR3: TGTGCCAGCAGCGACGTTGGGCGGTGGACGCAGTATTTT. The encoded protein is CASSDVGRWTQYF.

V usage is TRBV28 and J usage is TRBJ1-2; 8 bases are shared with TRBD1. Trimming removed 6 bases from V and 4 bases from J; junction bases left unmatched: 7. Germline V gives CDR1 MDHEN, CDR2 SYDVKM. This CDR3 spans 14 amino acids. The CDR3 DNA is TGTGCCAGCAGGCCGAGACAGGGGTTCTATGGCTACACCTTC. It specifies CASRPRQGFYGYTF.

Here the CDR3 reads CASSAGTGVGTQYF. The CDR3 DNA sequence: TGTGCCAGTAGTGCAGGGACAGGGGTCGGAACCCAGTACTTC. The rearrangement links TRBV19 to TRBJ2-5, with 10 bases aligning to TRBD1. This CDR3 has 14 amino acids. CDR1 is LNHDA and CDR2 is SQIVND in the germline V gene (reference sequence). The V gene end was trimmed by 5 bases and the J gene end by 8 bases; junction bases not matched to a gene: 8.

The gene calls are TRBV21-1 and TRBJ1-4. TRBV21-1 is noted as a pseudogene. This CDR3 comprises 14 residues. The CDR3 nucleotides are TGTGCCAGCAGCAAAGTTATAGTTAATGAAAAACTGTTTTTT. It translates to CASSKVIVNEKLFF.

The chain links TRBV4-1 to TRBJ2-3, with TRBD1 matching over 9 bases. This CDR3 contains 15 residues. CDR1 and CDR2 from the germline V gene are MGHRA and YSYEKL. With 3 bases clipped from V and 4 bases from J, the junction kept 5 bases outside the gene matches. The CDR3, as DNA: TGCGCCAGCAGCCAGGGACAGGGTAGAGCAGATACGCAGTATTTT. It codes for CASSQGQGRADTQYF.

The chain has TRBV7-2 and TRBJ1-1, with D maybe TRBD1 (5 bases). The V end lost 1 base, the J end lost 1 base, and 10 bases lay between the germline ends. The germline V gene has CDR1 SGHTA and CDR2 FQGNSA. The CDR3 is 15 amino acids. In nucleotides, the CDR3 is TGTGCCAGCAGCTTAGTGGGGGGTCGGAACACTGAAGCTTTCTTT. Protein product: CASSLVGGRNTEAFF.

This sequence joins TRBV7-9 and TRBJ2-6; 7 bases align to TRBD2. The CDR3 length is 16 residues. Germline V gene data show CDR1 as SEHNR and CDR2 as FQNEAQ (reference sequence). V shed 3 bases, J shed 2 bases, and the junction held 4 bases outside the gene matches. CDR3 region: CASSFRAGPGANVLTF. As DNA, the CDR3 is TGTGCCAGCAGCTTTCGAGCGGGACCTGGGGCCAACGTCCTGACTTTC. Full variable domain (rest looked up from reference TRBV7-9 and TRBJ2-6): DTGVSQNPRHKITKRGQNVTFRCDPISEHNRLYWYRQTLGQGPEFLTYFQNEAQLEKSRLLSDRFSAERPKGSFSTLEIQRTEQGDSAMYLCASSFRAGPGANVLTFGAGSRLTVL.

The V gene is TRBV7-2, the J gene TRBJ1-1, with a tentative D call TRBD1 (6 bases). V lost 0 bases and J lost 5, with 10 bases in between. Germline-derived CDR1 and CDR2 are SGHTA and FQGNSA. The CDR3 sequence is 14 residues long. This chain's CDR3 is CASSLAWQGTEAFF. The DNA for the CDR3 is TGTGCCAGCAGCTTAGCGTGGCAGGGGACTGAAGCTTTCTTT.

The table lists this clone with a count of one. In the same sample, other DNA sequences code for this CDR3. The chain has TRBV6-5 and TRBJ1-6; TRBD1 might be the D (6 bases). The germline V gene has CDR1 MNHEY and CDR2 SVGAGI. V lost 3 bases and J 5 bases, leaving 11 bases between the germline ends. The CDR3 length is 15 residues. The CDR3 region has the DNA TGTGCCAGCAGTTATACGACAGGCGATAATTCACCCCTCCACTTT. Amino acids: CASSYTTGDNSPLHF.

V usage is TRBV28 and J usage is TRBJ1-1; possible D gene TRBD1, 5 bases. Germline CDR1 reads MDHEN; CDR2 reads SYDVKM. The CDR3 sequence is 16 residues long. Between the trimmed V and J ends, which lost 6 bases and 5 bases, there was a span of 22 bases. CDR3 sequence reads: CASRTDYGGRGTEAFF. The CDR3 bases are TGTGCCAGCAGGACGGACTACGGGGGACGAGGTACTGAAGCTTTCTTT. Looking up the rest from reference TRBV28 and TRBJ1-1 gives the full variable domain: DVKVTQSSRYLVKRTGEKVFLECVQDMDHENMFWYRQDPGLGLRLIYFSYDVKMKEKGDIPEGYSVSREKKERFSLILESASTNQTSMYLCASRTDYGGRGTEAFFGQGTRLTVV.

This clone was observed a few times. This chain joins TRBV19 and TRBJ1-5; no definite D call. Trimming stripped 6 bases from V and 3 bases from J, with 6 bases between. The germline V gene encodes CDR1 LNHDA and CDR2 SQIVND (reference sequence). The CDR3 is made up of 12 amino acids. CDR3 amino acids: CASRHSNQPQHF. In DNA form, the CDR3 reads TGTGCCAGTAGGCATTCCAATCAGCCCCAGCATTTT.

V usage is TRBV10-3 and J usage is TRBJ2-5; 9 positions match TRBD1. Per the germline V gene, CDR1 is ENHRY and CDR2 is SYGVKD. V was clipped by 6 bases and J by 4 bases; unmatched bases: 15. The CDR3 extends over 17 amino acids. The CDR3 here is CAIRAATDRGGGETQYF. The CDR3 DNA is TGTGCCATCAGAGCTGCTACGGACAGGGGAGGAGGAGAGACCCAGTACTTC.

The CDR3 DNA reads TGTGCCAGCAGTTTATTTGGGTTCTTGGGGAATCAGCCCCAGCATTTT. This gives the protein CASSLFGFLGNQPQHF. The chain has TRBV28 and TRBJ1-5; D gene ambiguous. The CDR3 is 16 residues long. The V end lost 1 base, the J end lost 4 bases, and 14 bases lay between the germline ends. Germline CDR1 and CDR2: MDHEN and SYDVKM.

The chain is built from TRBV4-2 and TRBJ1-6; D is unresolved. The CDR3 runs to 19 residues. CDR1 LGHNA and CDR2 YNFKEQ come from the germline V gene. The V end lost 0 bases, the J end lost 0 bases, and 15 bases lay between the germline ends. This chain's CDR3 is CASSQDPPRGSSYNSPLHF. DNA for the CDR3: TGTGCCAGCAGCCAAGATCCCCCCCGGGGTAGCTCCTATAATTCACCCCTCCACTTT.

The CDR3 sequence: CAWSAGQGDNEQFF. In DNA, the CDR3 is TGTGCCTGGAGTGCGGGACAGGGAGACAATGAGCAGTTCTTC. The chain joins TRBV30 to TRBJ2-1, with 9 positions matching TRBD1. The trim removed 1 base at V and 5 bases at J, leaving 3 bases unmatched. This CDR3 comprises 14 residues. Per the germline V gene, CDR1 is GTSNPN and CDR2 is SVGIG (reference sequence).

This clone was counted a few times. The rearrangement links TRBV28 to TRBJ1-2; the D is unclear. Looked up from germline, CDR1 is MDHEN and CDR2 is SYDVKM. V was trimmed by 6 bases and J by 4 bases, leaving 15 bases between them. There are 14 residues in the CDR3. The DNA for the CDR3 is TGTGCCAGCAGGAACGATCAAGGTTTCTATGGCTACACCTTC. It translates to CASRNDQGFYGYTF.

The chain is built from TRBV5-1 and TRBJ2-7, with 10 bases that match TRBD2. The CDR3 loop spans 15 amino acids. The junction had 7 bases not matched to a gene; V was cut back by 2 bases and J by 5 bases. Germline-derived CDR1 and CDR2 are SGHRS and YFSETQ. CDR3 sequence (DNA): TGCGCCAGCAGCTTCGAGCGGGGGGGCCTCGACGAGCAGTACTTC. It specifies CASSFERGGLDEQYF.

Only a few counts were recorded for this clone. The chain couples TRBV19 to TRBJ1-5; no firm D call. The length of the CDR3 is 17 residues. The germline V gene has CDR1 LNHDA and CDR2 SQIVND (reference sequence). The V end lost 3 bases, the J end lost 2 bases, and 17 bases lay between the germline ends. CDR3 DNA sequence: TGTGCCAGTAGTATCGGAGGCCCGATGGAGGGCAATCAGCCCCAGCATTTT. The encoded protein is CASSIGGPMEGNQPQHF.

The genes are TRBV7-9 and TRBJ2-3, with 12 bases matching TRBD2. V shed 5 bases, J shed 2 bases, and the junction held 11 bases outside the gene matches. CDR1 is SEHNR and CDR2 is FQNEAQ in the germline V gene (reference sequence). The CDR3 extends over 18 amino acids. The CDR3 DNA reads as TGTGCCAGCAGCGGATTCAGGACTAGCGGGGTAGACACAGATACGCAGTATTTT. It is translated as CASSGFRTSGVDTDTQYF.

The chain has TRBV7-2 and TRBJ2-5; D possibly uses TRBD1 or TRBD2 (7 bases each). The V end lost 5 bases, the J end lost 4 bases, and 17 bases lay between the germline ends. The germline CDR1 and CDR2 sequences are SGHTA and FQGNSA. This CDR3 is 15 amino acids long. CDR3 in DNA: TGTGCCAGCAGCGCAGGGGGAGGGACGATAGAGACCCAGTACTTC. Its protein is CASSAGGGTIETQYF.

V gene TRBV29-1 combines with J gene TRBJ1-2; D gene uncertain. The CDR3 runs 8 residues. V dropped 8 bases and J dropped 7 bases, with 5 bases sitting between them. CDR1 SQVTM and CDR2 ANQGSEA come from the germline V gene. The CDR3 region is CSTGGYTF. The CDR3 DNA reads TGCAGCACGGGTGGCTACACCTTC.

The chain combines TRBV5-1 with TRBJ2-3, with 9 bases identical to TRBD1. Germline values: CDR1 SGHRS, CDR2 YFSETQ. The CDR3 length is 14 residues. The trim removed 5 bases at V and 3 bases at J, leaving 4 bases unmatched. CDR3 bases: TGCGCCAGCAGATCCGGACAGGGGACAGATACGCAGTATTTT. Translated: CASRSGQGTDTQYF.

J is TRBJ2-1 and V is TRBV5-5; no firm D call. With 1 base removed from V and 6 bases from J, the gap between germline ends came to 8 bases. Germline V gives CDR1 SGHKS, CDR2 YYEKEE (reference sequence). This CDR3 comprises 13 residues. The CDR3 loop is CASSLFAANEQFF. CDR3 coding DNA: TGTGCCAGCAGCTTGTTTGCGGCCAATGAGCAGTTCTTC. Filled out from reference TRBV5-5 and TRBJ2-1, the complete variable domain reads DAGVTQSPTHLIKTRGQQVTLRCSPISGHKSVSWYQQVLGQGPQFIFQYYEKEERGRGNFPDRFSARQFPNYSSELNVNALLLGDSALYLCASSLFAANEQFFGPGTRLTVL.

The chain combines TRBV2 with TRBJ2-7; 10 bases are shared with TRBD1. J gave up 5 bases and V 7 bases, and 8 bases lay outside the gene matches. Germline-derived CDR1 and CDR2 are SNHLY and FYNNEI. The length of the CDR3 is 14 residues. The CDR3 loop is CASKSRTGGNEQYF. The CDR3 coding sequence is TGTGCCAGCAAGTCGAGGACAGGGGGAAACGAGCAGTACTTC.